The rows below give T cell receptor beta chains drawn from one sample of a study of OX40 agonist ivuxolimab in advanced cancers. Sequencing was performed with immunoSEQ multiplex PCR; in TCRdb, only in-frame clones are kept and a portion is missing. The table lists 94,000 or so clones, under 85% of them singletons. This specimen consisted of CD4+ or CD8+ T cells sorted from blood, obtained in a trial of the OX40 agonist ivuxolimab. Receptors originate from an adult with an advanced solid tumor such as melanoma, head and neck, liver or kidney cancer. The CDR3 runs from the conserved cysteine through the conserved F or W. The order of the fields is clone size, J gene, V gene, D gene, CDR3 DNA, CDR3 protein. D genes are given only for firm matches. For some rows the clone size is stated as once, few or many, or as a class when expanded; others skip it.

abundance: NA
j_gene: TRBJ2-3
v_gene: TRBV7-6
d_gene: NA
CDR3nt: TGTGCCAGCAGCTCCCCAGGGGCAGATACGCAGTATTTT
CDR3aa: CASSSPGADTQYF

abundance: NA
j_gene: TRBJ2-7
v_gene: TRBV7-8
d_gene: NA
CDR3nt: TGTGCCAGCAGCTTAGGAGCCACCTACGAGCAGTACTTC
CDR3aa: CASSLGATYEQYF

abundance: NA
j_gene: TRBJ2-3
v_gene: TRBV9
d_gene: TRBD2
CDR3nt: TGTGCCAGCAGCGTAGACCTTAGGACTAGCGGGGGGGTAGATACGCAGTATTTT
CDR3aa: CASSVDLRTSGGVDTQYF

abundance: NA
j_gene: TRBJ1-2
v_gene: TRBV7-2
d_gene: NA
CDR3nt: TGTGCCAGCAGCTTAGACGGCGGAACCTATGGCTACACCTTC
CDR3aa: CASSLDGGTYGYTF

abundance: NA
j_gene: TRBJ2-7
v_gene: TRBV5-4
d_gene: TRBD1
CDR3nt: TGTGCCAGCAGCTTGGGAGGACAGGGGCTCTACGAGCAGTACTTC
CDR3aa: CASSLGGQGLYEQYF

abundance: few
j_gene: TRBJ2-1
v_gene: TRBV2
d_gene: NA
CDR3nt: TGTGCCAGCAGTGGGGCTAATGAGCAGTTCTTC
CDR3aa: CASSGANEQFF

abundance: NA
j_gene: TRBJ2-3
v_gene: TRBV6-5
d_gene: NA
CDR3nt: TGTGCCAGCAGACCCGACCCTCGACGCACAGATACGCAGTATTTT
CDR3aa: CASRPDPRRTDTQYF

abundance: NA
j_gene: TRBJ2-7
v_gene: TRBV5-1
d_gene: TRBD1
CDR3nt: TGCGCCAGCAGCTTGTGGGGTGGGGGACAGTCCTACGAGCAGTACTTC
CDR3aa: CASSLWGGGQSYEQYF

abundance: once
j_gene: TRBJ1-1
v_gene: TRBV6-5
d_gene: NA
CDR3nt: TGTGCCAGCAGTTACTTGGGCTCTCGCCACACTGAAGCTTTCTTT
CDR3aa: CASSYLGSRHTEAFF

abundance: NA
j_gene: TRBJ2-1
v_gene: TRBV18
d_gene: NA
CDR3nt: TGTGCCAGCTCGGGGGTCCCGTATAATGAGCAGTTCTTC
CDR3aa: CASSGVPYNEQFF

abundance: NA
j_gene: TRBJ2-7
v_gene: TRBV6-5
d_gene: TRBD2
CDR3nt: TGTGCCAGCGGGGAGGGTAGCCCCCACGAGCAGTACTTC
CDR3aa: CASGEGSPHEQYF

abundance: NA
j_gene: TRBJ1-3
v_gene: TRBV10-3
d_gene: TRBD1
CDR3nt: TGTGCCATCAGCTCGGGACAGGGAAACACCATATATTTT
CDR3aa: CAISSGQGNTIYF

abundance: NA
j_gene: TRBJ1-1
v_gene: TRBV27
d_gene: NA
CDR3nt: TGTGCCAGCAGTTTATCGGAGAACACTGAAGCTTTCTTT
CDR3aa: CASSLSENTEAFF

abundance: few
j_gene: TRBJ1-5
v_gene: TRBV7-9
d_gene: TRBD1
CDR3nt: TGTGCCAGCACCCAAACAGGGGACGAACAGCCCCAGCATTTT
CDR3aa: CASTQTGDEQPQHF

abundance: NA
j_gene: TRBJ2-7
v_gene: TRBV30
d_gene: TRBD2
CDR3nt: TGTGCCTGGAGTGTACTAGCGGGGTCCTACGAGCAGTACTTC
CDR3aa: CAWSVLAGSYEQYF

abundance: NA
j_gene: TRBJ2-7
v_gene: TRBV5-4
d_gene: TRBD1
CDR3nt: TGTGCCAGCAGCTTCCGGGACAGGAGCCCCTACGAGCAGTACTTC
CDR3aa: CASSFRDRSPYEQYF

abundance: NA
j_gene: TRBJ2-7
v_gene: TRBV2
d_gene: NA
CDR3nt: TGTGCCAGCAGTCGGGAACAGGGTGGGTTTTTCGAGCAGTACTTC
CDR3aa: CASSREQGGFFEQYF

abundance: NA
j_gene: TRBJ2-2
v_gene: TRBV18
d_gene: NA
CDR3nt: TGTGCCAGCTCACCACCGTCTGTGGGCGGGGAGCTGTTTTTT
CDR3aa: CASSPPSVGGELFF

abundance: NA
j_gene: TRBJ1-6
v_gene: TRBV19
d_gene: NA
CDR3nt: TGTGCCAGCCACGCCGTCGGGGATAATTCACCCCTCCACTTT
CDR3aa: CASHAVGDNSPLHF

abundance: NA
j_gene: TRBJ2-2
v_gene: TRBV5-1
d_gene: TRBD1
CDR3nt: TGCGCCAGCAGCTCCGGGACAGAAATCACCGGGGAGCTGTTTTTT
CDR3aa: CASSSGTEITGELFF

abundance: few
j_gene: TRBJ2-4
v_gene: TRBV7-8
d_gene: NA
CDR3nt: TGTGCCAGCAGCCGCGGGGCTTGGGACATTCAGTACTTC
CDR3aa: CASSRGAWDIQYF

abundance: NA
j_gene: TRBJ2-3
v_gene: TRBV7-2
d_gene: TRBD2
CDR3nt: TGTGCCAGCAGCTTAAGAGGCTCTAGCGGGGGGGCAGATACGCAGTATTTT
CDR3aa: CASSLRGSSGGADTQYF

abundance: NA
j_gene: TRBJ2-2
v_gene: TRBV4-3
d_gene: TRBD1
CDR3nt: TGCGCCAGCAGCCAGGACAGGGCGGGGACCGGGGAGCTGTTTTTT
CDR3aa: CASSQDRAGTGELFF

abundance: few
j_gene: TRBJ1-2
v_gene: TRBV18
d_gene: TRBD1
CDR3nt: TGTGCCAGCTCACCGGACAGGGGTAGTAACTATGGCTACACCTTC
CDR3aa: CASSPDRGSNYGYTF

abundance: once
j_gene: TRBJ2-7
v_gene: TRBV7-2
d_gene: NA
CDR3nt: TGTGCCAGCAGCTCCCTCAACTACGAGCAGTACTTC
CDR3aa: CASSSLNYEQYF

abundance: once
j_gene: TRBJ1-1
v_gene: TRBV20-1
d_gene: NA
CDR3nt: TGCAGTGCTAGAGAGTACAGGGCGGCTTTCTTT
CDR3aa: CSAREYRAAFF

abundance: NA
j_gene: TRBJ1-6
v_gene: TRBV25-1
d_gene: NA
CDR3nt: TGTGCCAGCAGTCTAATAGCTTATAATTCACCCCTCCACTTT
CDR3aa: CASSLIAYNSPLHF

abundance: NA
j_gene: TRBJ2-5
v_gene: TRBV18
d_gene: TRBD1
CDR3nt: TGTGCCAGCTCACCAAGGGGGCGAGAGACCCAGTACTTC
CDR3aa: CASSPRGRETQYF

abundance: NA
j_gene: TRBJ1-2
v_gene: TRBV5-4
d_gene: NA
CDR3nt: TGTGCCAGCAGCTTGAGGATGGGAACGGGTGGCTACACCTTC
CDR3aa: CASSLRMGTGGYTF

abundance: NA
j_gene: TRBJ2-5
v_gene: TRBV7-9
d_gene: NA
CDR3nt: TGTGCCAGCAGCGGGTGGAGGGGCGAGACCCAGTACTTC
CDR3aa: CASSGWRGETQYF

abundance: NA
j_gene: TRBJ1-6
v_gene: TRBV9
d_gene: TRBD1
CDR3nt: TGTGCCAGCAGTGAACACCCAAGACAGGGCAACTCCTATAATTCACCCCTCCACTTT
CDR3aa: CASSEHPRQGNSYNSPLHF

abundance: NA
j_gene: TRBJ2-5
v_gene: TRBV5-1
d_gene: TRBD2
CDR3nt: TGCGCCAGCAGCCAAGGACTAGCGGCCCAAGAGACCCAGTACTTC
CDR3aa: CASSQGLAAQETQYF

abundance: NA
j_gene: TRBJ2-7
v_gene: TRBV6-5
d_gene: TRBD1
CDR3nt: TGTGCCAGCAGCCCCTCAGGGACAGGGAACAACGAGCAGTACTTC
CDR3aa: CASSPSGTGNNEQYF

abundance: NA
j_gene: TRBJ2-2
v_gene: TRBV6-5
d_gene: NA
CDR3nt: TGTGCCAGCGGATGGAGTGGAGAGTCCGGGGAGCTGTTTTTT
CDR3aa: CASGWSGESGELFF

abundance: NA
j_gene: TRBJ2-7
v_gene: TRBV19
d_gene: NA
CDR3nt: TGTGCCAGTAGTATACGGACAGCGTACGAGCAGTACTTC
CDR3aa: CASSIRTAYEQYF

abundance: NA
j_gene: TRBJ1-6
v_gene: TRBV11-2
d_gene: NA
CDR3nt: TGTGCCAGCAGCTTAGGAGACTCACCCCTCCACTTT
CDR3aa: CASSLGDSPLHF

abundance: once
j_gene: TRBJ1-2
v_gene: TRBV19
d_gene: TRBD1
CDR3nt: TGTGCCAGTAAACCGACAGGGACCGTGGCTGGCTACACCTTC
CDR3aa: CASKPTGTVAGYTF

abundance: once
j_gene: TRBJ1-2
v_gene: TRBV18
d_gene: TRBD1
CDR3nt: TGTGCCAGCTCCCCAAGACAGGGGGCGTCGATACTTGGCTACACCTTC
CDR3aa: CASSPRQGASILGYTF

abundance: NA
j_gene: TRBJ2-7
v_gene: TRBV7-8
d_gene: NA
CDR3nt: TGTGCCAGCAGCCCCAGGGACCTTGGCTACGAGCAGTACTTC
CDR3aa: CASSPRDLGYEQYF

abundance: NA
j_gene: TRBJ2-7
v_gene: TRBV9
d_gene: TRBD1
CDR3nt: TGTGCCAGCACGCCGGGACAGGGAGGCCACGAGCAGTACTTC
CDR3aa: CASTPGQGGHEQYF

abundance: few
j_gene: TRBJ1-2
v_gene: TRBV9
d_gene: TRBD1
CDR3nt: TGTGCCAGCAGCCCACCGACAGGGTATGGCTACACCTTC
CDR3aa: CASSPPTGYGYTF

abundance: NA
j_gene: TRBJ1-2
v_gene: TRBV7-6
d_gene: TRBD1
CDR3nt: TGTGCCAGCAGTCCTGAGGACAGGGGGCCTCACACCTTC
CDR3aa: CASSPEDRGPHTF

abundance: NA
j_gene: TRBJ2-2
v_gene: TRBV7-9
d_gene: TRBD1
CDR3nt: TGTGCCAGCAGTTCCCTCCGGGACAGGGGTTATACCGGGGAGCTGTTTTTT
CDR3aa: CASSSLRDRGYTGELFF

abundance: NA
j_gene: TRBJ2-3
v_gene: TRBV2
d_gene: NA
CDR3nt: TGTGCCAGCAGTGAAAGGGACAGCACAGATACGCAGTATTTT
CDR3aa: CASSERDSTDTQYF

abundance: NA
j_gene: TRBJ1-2
v_gene: TRBV28
d_gene: NA
CDR3nt: TGTGCCAGCACATCGGGGCAGGGGCCCTTCTATGGCTACACCTTC
CDR3aa: CASTSGQGPFYGYTF

abundance: few
j_gene: TRBJ2-1
v_gene: TRBV2
d_gene: NA
CDR3nt: TGTGCCAGCGTGGAATCGTGGCTCGGGCGCAATGAGCAGTTCTTC
CDR3aa: CASVESWLGRNEQFF

abundance: NA
j_gene: TRBJ1-2
v_gene: TRBV10-3
d_gene: TRBD1
CDR3nt: TGTGCCATCAGTGATCCGACAGGGGAAAATGGCTACACCTTC
CDR3aa: CAISDPTGENGYTF

abundance: NA
j_gene: TRBJ2-7
v_gene: TRBV5-1
d_gene: TRBD1
CDR3nt: TGCGCCAGCAGCTTGGGACAGGGGGCCTACGAGCAGTACTTC
CDR3aa: CASSLGQGAYEQYF

abundance: NA
j_gene: TRBJ2-1
v_gene: TRBV27
d_gene: NA
CDR3nt: TGTGCCAGCAGCCCGCACAATGAGCAGTTCTTC
CDR3aa: CASSPHNEQFF

abundance: NA
j_gene: TRBJ2-6
v_gene: TRBV9
d_gene: NA
CDR3nt: TGTGCCAGCAGCGTTGGGACCTTACCCGTCCTGACTTTC
CDR3aa: CASSVGTLPVLTF

abundance: NA
j_gene: TRBJ2-7
v_gene: TRBV12-5
d_gene: NA
CDR3nt: TGTGCTAGTGGTTTGGTACTAAAAAACTCTTACGAGCAGTACTTC
CDR3aa: CASGLVLKNSYEQYF

abundance: NA
j_gene: TRBJ2-7
v_gene: TRBV5-4
d_gene: NA
CDR3nt: TGTGCCAGCAGCTTGGATACCTACGAGCAGTACTTC
CDR3aa: CASSLDTYEQYF

abundance: NA
j_gene: TRBJ1-2
v_gene: TRBV7-9
d_gene: NA
CDR3nt: TGTGCCAGCAGCTTAGCGGCCCCTTCCGGCTACACCTTC
CDR3aa: CASSLAAPSGYTF

abundance: NA
j_gene: TRBJ1-2
v_gene: TRBV5-1
d_gene: NA
CDR3nt: TGCGCCAGCAGCTCCGGGGTAAACTATGGCTACACCTTC
CDR3aa: CASSSGVNYGYTF

abundance: NA
j_gene: TRBJ2-7
v_gene: TRBV11-2
d_gene: NA
CDR3nt: TGTGCCAGCAGTAACAGGGTATACGAGCAGTACTTC
CDR3aa: CASSNRVYEQYF

abundance: NA
j_gene: TRBJ1-1
v_gene: TRBV5-1
d_gene: TRBD1
CDR3nt: TGCGCCAGCAGCCCCGGGACAGGGAACACTGAAGCTTTCTTT
CDR3aa: CASSPGTGNTEAFF

abundance: once
j_gene: TRBJ1-1
v_gene: TRBV27
d_gene: TRBD1
CDR3nt: TGTGCCAGCAGTTTGGGGGGCGGGCAGGGGGGTACTGAAGCTTTCTTT
CDR3aa: CASSLGGGQGGTEAFF

abundance: NA
j_gene: TRBJ2-7
v_gene: TRBV5-1
d_gene: TRBD1
CDR3nt: TGCGCCAGCAGCTACGGACAGGGGGCTAACGAGCAGTACTTC
CDR3aa: CASSYGQGANEQYF

abundance: NA
j_gene: TRBJ2-7
v_gene: TRBV5-5
d_gene: NA
CDR3nt: TGTGCCAGCAGCTTGGCCCCGGGGGAGCAGTACTTC
CDR3aa: CASSLAPGEQYF